This T cell receptor (beta chain) appears in the sequencing data of a study of OX40 agonist ivuxolimab in advanced cancers. In the study overall: Dosing consisted of intravenous ivuxolimab at 0.01 to 10 mg/kg every 2 weeks. General study results and limits: CD4+ and CD8+ blood T cells expanded clonally by week 6 at 0.1 to 3.0 mg/kg.

Exclusion of a patient followed from autoimmune disease history or systemic immunosuppression. Some clones are missing from TCRdb's copy, which holds only in-frame ones; the method was immunoSEQ multiplex PCR. The data hold fewer than 100,000 clones, with about 94% observed a single time. Germline values: CDR1 PRHDT, CDR2 FYEKMQ (reference sequence). CDR3 length equals 14 residues. The ends were cut back, 2 bases at V and 4 bases at J, with 11 bases in the middle. Comment on this clone: Its cognate antigen is unknown.

The chain has TRBV13 and TRBJ1-1; the D gene is possibly TRBD1 (5 bases). The specimen was CD4+ or CD8+ T cells sorted from blood, collected in a trial of the OX40 agonist ivuxolimab. This receptor was taken from an adult with an advanced solid tumor such as melanoma, head and neck, liver or kidney cancer. CDR3 in amino acids: CASSLRGFRTEAFF. For the CDR3, the DNA is TGTGCCAGCAGCTTACGGGGGTTTCGCACTGAAGCTTTCTTT.